This TCR beta chain was identified in a study of T-cell reconstitution after alpha-beta-depleted transplantation in children. The study's findings and limits: Surviving recipient cells, namely T cells and thymic progenitors, were the source of high day-60 TCRbeta diversity in some patients. Two months or so post-transplant, alpha-beta T cells reportedly derived from several hundred expanded graft clones. T cells produced anew were the main source of T-cell counts and diversity one year after transplant.

Researchers prepared the TCRbeta library using unique molecular identifiers, the study reports. TCRdb ran MiXCR on the PCR reads and lists one entry per CDR3 protein. This table holds about 240,000 distinct CDR3 sequences, 20% to 30% found once. This clonotype was seen a handful of times. As yet, its antigen is unknown. V was cut by 1 base and J by 3 bases, with 13 bases left in between. Germline values: CDR1 MGHRA, CDR2 YSYEKL. The CDR3 has 15 residues. V gene TRBV4-1 combines with J gene TRBJ2-7; D is possibly TRBD1 or TRBD2 (6 bases each). Sequences were derived from PBMCs, sampled before TCRalphabeta/CD19-depleted stem cell transplant. The TCR was taken from a girl aged 2 to 10 with Fanconi anemia, due to receive a stem cell transplant. DNA of the CDR3: TGCGCCAGCAGCCAAGCAGGGGACTCTTACTACGAGCAGTACTTC. The encoded protein is CASSQAGDSYYEQYF.